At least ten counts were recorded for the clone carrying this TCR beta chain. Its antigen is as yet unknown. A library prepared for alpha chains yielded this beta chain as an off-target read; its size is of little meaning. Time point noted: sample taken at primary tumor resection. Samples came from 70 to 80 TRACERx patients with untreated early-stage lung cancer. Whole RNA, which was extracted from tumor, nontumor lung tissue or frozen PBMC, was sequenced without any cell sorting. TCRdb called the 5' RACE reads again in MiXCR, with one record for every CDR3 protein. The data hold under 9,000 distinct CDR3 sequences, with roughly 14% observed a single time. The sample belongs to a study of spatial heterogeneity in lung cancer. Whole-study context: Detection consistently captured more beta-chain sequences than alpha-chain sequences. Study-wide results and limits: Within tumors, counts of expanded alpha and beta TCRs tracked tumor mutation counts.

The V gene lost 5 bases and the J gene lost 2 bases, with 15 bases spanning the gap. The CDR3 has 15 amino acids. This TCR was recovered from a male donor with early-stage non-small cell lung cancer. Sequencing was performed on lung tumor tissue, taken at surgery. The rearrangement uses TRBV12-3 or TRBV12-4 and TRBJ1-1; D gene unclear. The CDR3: CASSRKRAGNTEAFF. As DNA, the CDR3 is TGTGCCAGCAGTCGGAAAAGGGCGGGAAACACTGAAGCTTTCTTT.